The present T cell receptor (beta chain) was sequenced within a study of T cells in Graves' hyperthyroidism and ophthalmopathy. Germline V gives CDR1 DFQATT, CDR2 SNEGSKA (reference sequence). The CDR3 is 11 residues long. Between the trimmed V and J ends, which lost 3 bases and 8 bases, there was a span of 11 bases. RNA transcripts gave rise to amplified TCR beta CDR3 regions. Using the HTBI primer set, a first-round RT-PCR was run on the TCR CDR3. TCRdb redid the calling of the multiplex PCR reads with MiXCR, one entry per CDR3 protein. The data hold approximately 570,000 distinct CDR3 sequences, with 15% to 20% observed a single time. Notes on the study in general: Separation of ophthalmopathy from stable hyperthyroidism was achieved by a 13 V-J model. Peripheral blood also featured most of the thyroid clonotypes expanded above 0.001.

On this clonotype: Its antigen is unidentified.

V and J are TRBV20-1 and TRBJ2-7; D is possibly TRBD2 (5 bases). The material sequenced was blood. This TCR was recovered from a man between 40 and 49 years old with Graves' ophthalmopathy. The CDR3 DNA reads as TGCAGTGCTAGCTTCGAGGGAAAGCAGTACTTC. This sequence encodes CSASFEGKQYF.